The 13 T cell receptor beta chains below all came from one sample that was sequenced in a study of human T cells and chemical hapten exposure (dated by TCRdb to about 2021). Preparation of the library involved RACE. TCRdb names NextSeq 500 as the instrument used. TCRdb itself trimmed the public reads at Q25 with fastp, ran MiXCR and retained productive beta chains. Every entry covers one CDR3 protein and lists the most common genes and DNA from its rows. This sample is represented by more than 70,000 distinct CDR3 sequences; about 9% of them were singletons. 2.5% to 3% of the sample goes to the ten largest clones. The time point label corresponds to: pre-sensitization, week 0. Explained via the paper, the treatment or condition label denotes: therapeutic diphenylcyclopropenone sensitization with weekly scalp DPC. This specimen was whole blood, taken in connection with sensitization to the hapten diphenylcyclopropenone (DPC). The origin of the receptors is a man aged 35 to 55 with alopecia areata. Some clones in this sample may be carry-over from other donors' samples.

The sample holds many counts of this clonotype. The chain couples TRBV12-3 or TRBV12-4 to TRBJ1-5, with D tentatively TRBD1 (5 bases). V lost 6 bases, J lost 7 bases, and 16 bases lay in between. The CDR3 sequence is 14 residues long. The CDR3 sequence is CASSYGQGIQPQHF. In nucleotides, the CDR3 is TGTGCCAGCAGCTACGGGCAGGGTATACAGCCCCAGCATTTT.

The chain has TRBV20-1 and TRBJ2-3, with D maybe TRBD2 (6 bases). The CDR3 runs 15 residues. Per germline, CDR1 DFQATT and CDR2 SNEGSKA (reference sequence). The germline V and J ends were trimmed by 3 bases and 2 bases, with 15 bases remaining between them. The CDR3 here is CSASMEGELTDTQYF. CDR3 nucleotide sequence: TGCAGTGCTAGTATGGAGGGAGAGCTCACAGATACGCAGTATTTT.

This chain uses TRBV5-1 with TRBJ2-5; 10 nucleotides line up with TRBD2. V shed 6 bases and J 5 bases; nucleotides not matched to a gene: 10. Germline V lookup: CDR1 SGHRS, CDR2 YFSETQ. The CDR3 runs to 15 residues. Here the CDR3 DNA reads TGCGCCAGCAACTCGGGACTAGCGATTCGGGAGACCCAGTACTTC. Amino acids: CASNSGLAIRETQYF.

J is TRBJ2-7 and V is TRBV6-2 or TRBV6-3; D remains unclear. Trimming cost V 3 bases and J 3 bases, with 18 bases left between them. The CDR3 totals 16 residues. CDR1 and CDR2 (germline): MNHEY, SVGEGT. CDR3 sequence: CASSYNRPSGRYEQYF. The CDR3 nucleotides read TGTGCCAGCAGTTATAATCGGCCCTCAGGTCGCTACGAGCAGTACTTC.

This clonotype was seen a few times. The V gene is TRBV12-3 or TRBV12-4, the J gene TRBJ1-4; the D is unclear. The CDR3 is made up of 13 amino acids. V was cut by 6 bases and J by 8 bases, with 13 bases left in between. For the CDR3, the DNA is TGTGCCAGCAGCCTCGGCAGAACCGAAAAACTGTTTTTT. Residues: CASSLGRTEKLFF.

This clonotype was recorded many times. The rearrangement joins TRBV5-1 to TRBJ2-7; 7 nucleotides agree with TRBD1. This CDR3 comprises 14 residues. Germline-derived CDR1 and CDR2 are SGHRS and YFSETQ. V dropped 1 base and J dropped 4; count of bases not matched to a gene: 5. The CDR3 region is CASSLLSTGYEQYF. CDR3 nucleotide sequence: TGCGCCAGCAGCTTGCTGTCGACAGGGTACGAGCAGTACTTC.

The chain employs TRBV20-1 and TRBJ2-3, with 9 bases fitting TRBD2. CDR3 size: 16 residues. Germline CDR1 and CDR2: DFQATT and SNEGSKA (reference sequence). The junction had 10 bases not matched to a gene; V was cut back by 1 base and J by 5 bases. The CDR3 loop reads CSARGVAGVFVDTQYF. The CDR3 coding sequence is TGCAGTGCTAGAGGGGTAGCGGGAGTATTTGTAGATACGCAGTATTTT.

About this clonotype itself: A read error may be the cause here, since a much bigger clone is one base away. The CDR3 bases are TGTGCCAGCAGTACAACTGGACAGGGGGCGGATACGCAGTGTTTT. Translating gives CASSTTGQGADTQCF. The J gene is TRBJ2-3, the V gene TRBV6-6, with TRBD1 matching over 11 bases. CDR3 length: 15 amino acids. Germline V gene sequence: CDR1 MNHNY, CDR2 SVGAGI (reference sequence).

The V gene is TRBV29-1, the J gene TRBJ2-3; D is ambiguous. Trimming pared 6 bases from V and 2 bases from J, leaving 15 bases between. The CDR3 has 14 amino acids. Germline values: CDR1 SQVTM, CDR2 ANQGSEA. The CDR3 bases are TGCAGCGTCGACGGCGTCTCAACCACAGATACGCAGTATTTT. Protein sequence: CSVDGVSTTDTQYF.

The table lists this clonotype with many counts. The chain couples TRBV24-1 to TRBJ2-3; no clear D gene. The V gene's germline CDR1 is KGHDR and CDR2 SFDVKD. The CDR3 consists of 12 residues. Trimming took off 4 bases at V and 2 bases at J, with 3 bases between the two ends. In nucleotides, the CDR3 is TGTGCCACCAGTGACTACACAGATACGCAGTATTTT. As protein: CATSDYTDTQYF.

The table lists this clonotype with a few counts. This rearrangement joins TRBV5-5 to TRBJ1-1; 9 nucleotides agree with TRBD1. V was clipped by 5 bases and J by 4 bases; unmatched bases: 6. CDR3 size: 14 residues. Germline V gives CDR1 SGHKS, CDR2 YYEKEE (reference sequence). CDR3 nucleotides: TGTGCCAGCAGGATACAGGGGGCGGGCACTGAAGCTTTCTTT. The encoded protein is CASRIQGAGTEAFF.

This clonotype was recorded a few times. This chain links TRBV10-3 with TRBJ2-7; D gene ambiguous. CDR1 and CDR2 from the germline V gene are ENHRY and SYGVKD. This CDR3 spans 14 amino acids. Trimming stripped 2 bases from V and 5 bases from J, with 13 bases between. CDR3 DNA: TGTGCCATCAGTGAGCAGGCCCCGCCCGACGAGCAGTACTTC. This translates into CAISEQAPPDEQYF.

The chain links TRBV2 to TRBJ2-7; the D gene is possibly TRBD1 (6 bases). Trimming left V 7 bases short and J 3 bases short, with 16 bases between. Germline V gene sequence: CDR1 SNHLY, CDR2 FYNNEI. This CDR3 region has 14 residues. This CDR3 is CASKRTTGVYEQYF. The CDR3 nucleotides are TGTGCCAGCAAGAGAACGACAGGAGTCTACGAGCAGTACTTC.